A single sample gave rise to the 27 T cell receptor beta chains below, sequenced in a study of blood T cell repertoires in COVID-19. Here immunoSEQ multiplex PCR was the method, and the copy in TCRdb shows in-frame clones only, minus some. The table shows some 270,000 clones, with 65% to 85% occurring only once. Specimen: peripheral blood. The receptors stem from a middle-aged woman who had recovered from COVID-19.

This rearrangement joins TRBV6-5 to TRBJ2-7, with D tentatively TRBD1 (6 bases). V was pared by 6 bases and J by 6 bases, with 21 bases between. Germline assignment: CDR1 MNHEY and CDR2 SVGAGI. The CDR3 is made up of 15 amino acids. The CDR3 protein is CASRQTTGHPSEQYF. For the CDR3, the DNA is TGTGCCAGCAGACAAACCACGGGACACCCGAGCGAGCAGTACTTC.

The gene calls are TRBV10-3 and TRBJ2-1, with a tentative D call TRBD2 (6 bases). Per germline, CDR1 ENHRY and CDR2 SYGVKD. The CDR3 runs to 12 residues. V shed 10 bases and J shed 5 bases, with 12 bases lying between them. The CDR3 sequence is CATGRENNEQFF. CDR3 nucleotides: TGTGCCACAGGACGGGAGAACAATGAGCAGTTCTTC.

The genes are TRBV5-1 and TRBJ1-2; 7 bases match TRBD1. The germline V gene has CDR1 SGHRS and CDR2 YFSETQ. J was trimmed by 4 bases and V by 4 bases; bases with no gene match: 7. The CDR3 extends over 14 amino acids. The DNA of the CDR3 is TGCGCCAGCAGCCAACCGACAGGGAGCTATGGCTACACCTTC. This encodes CASSQPTGSYGYTF.

The V gene is TRBV5-4, the J gene TRBJ2-7; tentatively, D is TRBD2 (5 bases). The CDR3 has 13 amino acids. CDR1 SGHNT and CDR2 YYREEE come from the germline V gene (reference sequence). The V gene lost 2 bases and the J gene lost 1 base, with 7 bases spanning the gap. The chain's CDR3 is CASSFRRSYEQYF. The CDR3 coding sequence is TGTGCCAGCAGCTTCAGGAGGTCCTACGAGCAGTACTTC.

The chain links TRBV11-3 to TRBJ1-2, with 8 bases that match TRBD1. Unmatched junction bases numbered 4, after V lost 5 bases and J lost 2 bases. From germline, CDR1 is SGHNT and CDR2 YENEEA. This CDR3 contains 14 residues. The chain's CDR3 is CASSRDRGNYGYTF. CDR3 bases: TGTGCCAGCAGCCGTGACAGGGGAAACTATGGCTACACCTTC. The full variable domain, rest sourced from reference TRBV11-3 and TRBJ1-2, is EAGVVQSPRYKIIEKKQPVAFWCNPISGHNTLYWYLQNLGQGPELLIRYENEEAVDDSQLPKDRFSAERLKGVDSTLKIQPAELGDSAVYLCASSRDRGNYGYTFGSGTRLTVV.

This clone was observed a few times. This chain links TRBV5-1 with TRBJ1-6; 8 bases line up with TRBD1. This CDR3 contains 18 residues. Trimming removed 0 bases from V and 8 bases from J; junction bases left unmatched: 13. Germline V lookup: CDR1 SGHRS, CDR2 YFSETQ. CDR3 region: CASSLVRSAGGSDSPLHF. The CDR3 bases are TGCGCCAGCAGCTTGGTGCGTTCGGCAGGGGGCTCGGATTCACCCCTCCACTTT.

V is TRBV30 and J is TRBJ1-5; TRBD1 aligns across 9 bases. V shed 2 bases, J shed 6 bases, and the junction held 5 bases outside the gene matches. CDR1 and CDR2 (germline): GTSNPN, SVGIG (reference sequence). This CDR3 spans 14 amino acids. CDR3 nucleotides: TGTGCCTGGAGTACGGGACAGGGTGGTCAGCCCCAGCATTTT. Translation: CAWSTGQGGQPQHF.

V is TRBV29-1 and J is TRBJ1-3; D unresolved. Looked up from germline, CDR1 is SQVTM and CDR2 is ANQGSEA. This CDR3 spans 13 amino acids. The V gene lost 7 bases and the J gene lost 0 bases, with 10 bases spanning the gap. CDR3 residues: CSASDTSGNTIYF. The CDR3 coding sequence is TGCAGCGCTTCAGACACCTCTGGAAACACCATATATTTT.

The V gene is TRBV7-2, the J gene TRBJ1-1, with TRBD1 identical over 9 bases. This CDR3 has 15 residues. V lost 5 bases and J lost 5; bases outside the gene matches: 9. Germline V CDR1 and CDR2: SGHTA, FQGNSA. For the CDR3, the DNA is TGTGCCAGCAGCCCCAAGACAGGGGGATCTACTGAAGCTTTCTTT. It specifies CASSPKTGGSTEAFF.

The chain couples TRBV11-2 to TRBJ1-4; D unresolved. The V end was cut by 4 bases, the J end by 0 bases, with 12 bases between. The CDR3 covers 16 residues. Germline V gives CDR1 SGHAT, CDR2 FQNNGV. In DNA form, the CDR3 reads TGTGCCAGCAGCTCGATCGCCGGGACAACTAATGAAAAACTGTTTTTT. This gives the protein CASSSIAGTTNEKLFF.

This chain joins TRBV7-2 and TRBJ2-2; no reliable D call. The V gene lost 5 bases and the J gene lost 7 bases, with 14 bases spanning the gap. The germline CDR1 and CDR2 sequences are SGHTA and FQGNSA. This CDR3 spans 14 amino acids. CDR3 bases: TGTGCCAGCAGCCCCCGAGTCGCGGACGGGGAGCTGTTTTTT. Protein product: CASSPRVADGELFF.

V is TRBV28 and J is TRBJ1-6, with D perhaps TRBD1 (5 bases). Trimming took 7 bases from V and 10 from J, leaving 17 bases between them. The germline V gene has CDR1 MDHEN and CDR2 SYDVKM. This CDR3 has 14 residues. CDR3: CASTFGGFGSPLHF. CDR3 DNA: TGTGCCAGCACCTTCGGGGGGTTTGGATCACCCCTCCACTTT.

The gene calls are TRBV4-1 and TRBJ2-1, with 7 bases aligning to TRBD1. With V trimmed by 4 bases and J by 14 bases, 11 bases remained unmatched. Germline V CDR1 and CDR2: MGHRA, YSYEKL. CDR3 length: 13 amino acids. CDR3: CASSLLPGTVKFF. CDR3 DNA sequence: TGCGCCAGCAGCCTCCTGCCCGGGACAGTAAAGTTCTTC.

This rearrangement joins TRBV20-1 to TRBJ2-3; D gene unclear. V shed 6 bases and J shed 6 bases, with 10 bases lying between them. The CDR3 extends over 11 amino acids. Germline V gene lookup returns CDR1 DFQATT and CDR2 SNEGSKA (reference sequence). The CDR3 DNA follows: TGCAGTGCCCTTCGTAGTGATACGCAGTATTTT. This gives the protein CSALRSDTQYF.

This sequence joins TRBV5-1 and TRBJ1-3; maybe TRBD1 (6 bases). The CDR3 covers 13 residues. The ends were cut back, 4 bases at V and 4 bases at J, with 9 bases in the middle. CDR1 and CDR2 from the germline V gene are SGHRS and YFSETQ. CDR3 region: CASSRGQGNTIYF. The CDR3 nucleotides are TGCGCCAGCAGCAGGGGACAAGGAAACACCATATATTTT.

The chain combines TRBV3-1 (or the pseudogene TRBV3-2) with TRBJ1-6; 11 bases are a match to TRBD1. CDR1 is LGHDT and CDR2 is YNNKEL in the germline V gene (reference sequence). The ends lost 4 bases at V and 10 bases at J; junction bases unmatched: 3. The CDR3 runs to 14 residues. CDR3 sequence (DNA): TGTGCCAGCAGCCGGACAGGGGGCCGGTCACCCCTCCACTTT. Residues: CASSRTGGRSPLHF.

The chain recombines TRBV19 with TRBJ2-5; D perhaps matches TRBD2 (5 bases). The V gene lost 6 bases and the J gene lost 2 bases, with 16 bases spanning the gap. CDR3 length equals 15 residues. CDR1 and CDR2 (germline): LNHDA, SQIVND (reference sequence). The CDR3 here is CASSNIGGWQETQYF. CDR3 nucleotide sequence: TGTGCCAGTAGCAATATTGGCGGGTGGCAAGAGACCCAGTACTTC.

This clone has just a few counts. The gene calls are TRBV18 and TRBJ2-1; 12 nucleotides align to TRBD2. V lost 3 bases, J lost 6 bases, and 6 bases stayed unmatched. CDR1 is KGHSH, CDR2 LQKENI, per germline. This CDR3 contains 16 residues. The CDR3 is CASSPRLAGVTNEQFF. CDR3 nucleotide sequence: TGTGCCAGCTCACCGCGACTAGCGGGGGTCACCAATGAGCAGTTCTTC.

The chain uses TRBV18 and TRBJ1-6, with D unresolved. This CDR3 has 16 residues. V dropped 1 base and J dropped 5 bases, with 12 bases sitting between them. Germline assignment: CDR1 KGHSH and CDR2 LQKENI. The CDR3 nucleotides are TGTGCCAGCTCACCACTCCTGGCGGGAGATAATTCACCCCTCCACTTT. Translating it yields CASSPLLAGDNSPLHF.

This chain uses TRBV7-9 with TRBJ1-6, with D uncertain. Trimming took 5 bases from V and 9 from J, leaving 11 bases between them. This CDR3 is built from 13 residues. CDR1 and CDR2 from the germline V gene are SEHNR and FQNEAQ (reference sequence). CDR3 in amino acids: CASSPGLLSPLHF. Here the CDR3 DNA reads TGTGCCAGCAGCCCCGGACTCCTTTCACCCCTCCACTTT.

J is TRBJ2-7 and V is TRBV11-3, with D possibly matching TRBD1 (6 bases). This CDR3 spans 14 amino acids. Germline V gene data show CDR1 as SGHNT and CDR2 as YENEEA. The V and J ends lost 1 base and 0 bases respectively, with 7 bases between them. The DNA of the CDR3 is TGTGCCAGCAGCTTAGCGGGACACTCCTACGAGCAGTACTTC. Protein: CASSLAGHSYEQYF.

The chain is built from TRBV7-9 and TRBJ1-1; no reliable D call. CDR1 and CDR2 from the germline V gene are SEHNR and FQNEAQ (reference sequence). V was pared by 1 base and J by 4 bases, with 10 bases between. The CDR3 is made up of 14 amino acids. CDR3 coding DNA: TGTGCCAGCAGCTTAGACGGGGAGGTCACTGAAGCTTTCTTT. Translation: CASSLDGEVTEAFF.

This clone appeared a single time. The V call is TRBV6-6, the J call TRBJ2-7; possibly TRBD1 for D (6 bases). Germline V gene data show CDR1 as MNHNY and CDR2 as SVGAGI (reference sequence). Trimming cost V 6 bases and J 3 bases, with 18 bases left between them. The CDR3 is 15 residues long. The CDR3 bases are TGTGCCAGCAGCCGCCGGGACACGCGACTCTACGAGCAGTACTTC. Protein: CASSRRDTRLYEQYF.

The chain links TRBV19 to TRBJ2-2; D unresolved. The CDR3 totals 13 residues. CDR1 LNHDA and CDR2 SQIVND come from the germline V gene (reference sequence). Trimming stripped 5 bases from V and 0 bases from J, with 4 bases between. CDR3 nucleotide sequence: TGTGCCAGTAGTGTCACGAACACCGGGGAGCTGTTTTTT. Its translation: CASSVTNTGELFF.

This clone was seen just once. This chain links TRBV6-5 with TRBJ1-1; possible D gene TRBD1, 5 bases. V gave up 2 bases and J gave up 0 bases, with 7 bases separating them. Germline values: CDR1 MNHEY, CDR2 SVGAGI. The length of the CDR3 is 14 residues. CDR3 nucleotides: TGTGCCAGCAGTTACGGGGCCATGAACACTGAAGCTTTCTTT. Residues: CASSYGAMNTEAFF.

V usage is TRBV12-3 or TRBV12-4 and J usage is TRBJ2-1, with D perhaps matching TRBD2 (7 bases). The V end was cut by 9 bases, the J end by 8 bases, with 17 bases between. The CDR3 loop spans 13 amino acids. The CDR3 DNA reads as TGTGCCAGTCTGGAGGGGGGGGCGTATGAGCAGTTCTTC. It encodes CASLEGGAYEQFF.

The chain is built from TRBV5-1 and TRBJ1-2, with TRBD1 matching 9 bases. The ends lost 9 bases at V and 6 bases at J; junction bases unmatched: 6. Germline values: CDR1 SGHRS, CDR2 YFSETQ. The CDR3 has 12 amino acids. CDR3 nucleotides: TGCGCCACCCGGGGACAGGGCCATGGCTACACCTTC. Translated, it gives CATRGQGHGYTF.